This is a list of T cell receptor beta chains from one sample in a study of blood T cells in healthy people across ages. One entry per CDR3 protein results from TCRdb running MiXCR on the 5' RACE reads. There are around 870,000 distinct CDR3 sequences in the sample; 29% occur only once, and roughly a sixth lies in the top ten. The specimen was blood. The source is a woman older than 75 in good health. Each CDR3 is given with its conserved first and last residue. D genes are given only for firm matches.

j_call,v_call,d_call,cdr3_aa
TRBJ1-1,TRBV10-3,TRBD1,CAISVQGGEAFF
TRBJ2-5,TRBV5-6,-,CASSPTLPSSKQYF
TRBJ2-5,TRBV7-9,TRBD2,CASSQIGTSGIYVQYF
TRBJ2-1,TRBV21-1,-,CAGGQGSSYNEQFF
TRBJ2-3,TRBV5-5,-,CASSPDTITRDSTDTQYF
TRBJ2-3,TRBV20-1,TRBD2,CSARPPSGGTDTQYF
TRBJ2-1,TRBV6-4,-,CASSDSYRGYNEQFF
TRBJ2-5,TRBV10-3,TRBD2,CAISEGTSGEETQYF
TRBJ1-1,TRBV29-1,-,CSVAGSNTEAFF
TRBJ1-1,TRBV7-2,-,CASSARSASYTEAFF
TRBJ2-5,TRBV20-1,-,CSASGRAYQETQYF
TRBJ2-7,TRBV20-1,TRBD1,CSAPTGAAYEQYF
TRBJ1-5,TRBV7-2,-,CASRPDLQGNQPQHF
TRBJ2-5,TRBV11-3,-,CAGSLEGLETQYF
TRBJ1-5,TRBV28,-,CASSHTVNQPQHF
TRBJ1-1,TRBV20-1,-,CSARRGTNTEAFF
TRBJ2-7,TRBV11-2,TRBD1,CASEARGMGEQYF
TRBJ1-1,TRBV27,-,CASPRAGFGENTEAFF
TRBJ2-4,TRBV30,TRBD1,CAWSAPGQGVPIQYF
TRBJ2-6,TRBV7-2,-,CASSLRFLYSGANVLTF
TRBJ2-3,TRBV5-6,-,CASSRSIGRNTDTQYF
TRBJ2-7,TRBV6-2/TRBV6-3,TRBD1,CASSRPGQGLGSYEQYF
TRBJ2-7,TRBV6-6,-,CASSYSSVASSYEQYF
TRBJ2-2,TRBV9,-,CASSVVGGHNTGELFF
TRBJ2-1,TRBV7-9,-,CASSLVPPWVNNEQFF
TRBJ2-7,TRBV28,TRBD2,CASSERETRYF
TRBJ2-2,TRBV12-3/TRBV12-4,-,CASRERQGGTGELFF
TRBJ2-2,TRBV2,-,CASKVAGANTGELFF
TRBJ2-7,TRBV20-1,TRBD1,CSARRDREQYF
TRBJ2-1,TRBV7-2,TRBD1,CASSPTGQGNEQFF
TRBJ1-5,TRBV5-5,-,CASGSGQNNQPQHF
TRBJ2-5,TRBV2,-,CASSEDLGGKYF
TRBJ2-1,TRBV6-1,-,CASSPGQEGRWINEQFF